This T cell receptor beta chain appears in the sequencing data of a study of blood T cell repertoires in COVID-19. Study-level background: The samples span acute and convalescent COVID-19 from the United States, Italy and Spain. PBMCs, B-cell-depleted T cells, or T cells provided the cDNA or gDNA that made up the material.

Followed over time, Seattle patients had been enrolled while infection was active. Authors' methods: Nucleated cell number was recorded as an estimate derived from reference gene primer amplification. TCRdb's copy holds only in-frame clones and misses some; the assay was immunoSEQ multiplex PCR. That table gives V, J and clone size, and the DNA gave D and trimming. The table records about 58,000 clones, roughly 80% of them present only once. Germline loops: CDR1 MGHDK, CDR2 SYGVNS. Trimming took 7 bases from V and 6 from J, leaving 9 bases between them. This CDR3 has 11 amino acids. The TCR was taken from a man between 50 and 59 years old with COVID-19, enrolled during active disease. The sample was peripheral blood. The chain carries TRBV25-1 and TRBJ1-1, with D tentatively TRBD1 (5 bases). CDR3 residues: CASIRGAEAFF. The CDR3 DNA reads TGTGCCAGCATACGGGGGGCTGAAGCTTTCTTT. Full variable domain (rest looked up from reference TRBV25-1 and TRBJ1-1): EADIYQTPRYLVIGTGKKITLECSQTMGHDKMYWYQQDPGMELHLIHYSYGVNSTEKGDLSSESTVSRIRTEHFPLTLESARPSHTSQYLCASIRGAEAFFGQGTRLTVV.